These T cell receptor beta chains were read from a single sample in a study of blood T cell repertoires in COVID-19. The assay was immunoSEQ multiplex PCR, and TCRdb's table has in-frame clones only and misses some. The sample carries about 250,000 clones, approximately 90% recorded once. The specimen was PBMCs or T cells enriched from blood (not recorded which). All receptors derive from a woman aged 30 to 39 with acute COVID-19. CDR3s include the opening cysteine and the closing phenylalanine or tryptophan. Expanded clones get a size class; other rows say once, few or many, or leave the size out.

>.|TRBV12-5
CASGQHYRGSNYGYTF
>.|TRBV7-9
CASSHNSGTLSYNEQFF
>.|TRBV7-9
CASSRPQDRGPGEQYF
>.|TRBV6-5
CASIPDRTNYGYTF
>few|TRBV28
CASSLVASDRAVEPQHF
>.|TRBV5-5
CASSLTPGTEYEQYF
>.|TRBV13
CASSRTGGNTIYF
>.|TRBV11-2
CASSQGNNEQFF
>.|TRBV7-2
CASSLVSGTGNYGYTF
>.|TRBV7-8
CASSLNLAGDGYTQYF
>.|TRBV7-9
CASSLESGGTPDTQYF
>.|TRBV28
CASSLSGLAGGAQYF
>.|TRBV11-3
CASSLDRDGDTDTQYF
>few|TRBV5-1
CASSPKFGTGYGYTF
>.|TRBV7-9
CASSYRDTGNTIYF
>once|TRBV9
CASSPDGTSGKSGPREQYF
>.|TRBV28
CASRQTGDYGYTF
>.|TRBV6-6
CASRTGGNQPQHF
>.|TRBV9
CASSVLAGEFVTQYF
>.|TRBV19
CASSIGQGSNYGYTF
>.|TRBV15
CATSRDALGETNTEAFF
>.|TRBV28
CASLPDGGTDTQYF
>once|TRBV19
CASSIGGGSDYGYTF
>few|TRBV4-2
CASSQGGSNEKLFF
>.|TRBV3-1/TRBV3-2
CASSQRAEGYTF
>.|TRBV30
CAWSARDRGWTDTQYF
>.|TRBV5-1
CASSLAGTELQQGTQYF
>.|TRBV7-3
CASSIPGQGPNQPQHF
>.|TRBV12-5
CASGLREFQPQHF
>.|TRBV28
CASDEAGVVEQFF
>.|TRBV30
CAWSSSASVKNIQYF
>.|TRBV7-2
CASTLQRGHYEQYF
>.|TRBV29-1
CSVIGAGNYGYTF
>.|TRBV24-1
CATSDPGGQGYNEQFF
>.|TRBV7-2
CASSLGGQGAFGYTF
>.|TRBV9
CASSSRGRGDNEQFF
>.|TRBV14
CASSQESVLAGDGGYNEQFF
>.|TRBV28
CASRRQGQNNRPQHF
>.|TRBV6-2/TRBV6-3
CASSLDSYEQYF
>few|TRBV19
CASGPVAGALAFF
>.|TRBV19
CASSILAGAGETQYF
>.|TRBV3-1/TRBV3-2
CASSRGLAGCYNEQFF
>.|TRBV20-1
CSASRSGRAFNYHEQFF
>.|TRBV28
CASSLPEGAYNEQFF
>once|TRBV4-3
CASSQLTGRKTEAFF